This T cell receptor (beta chain) is drawn from a study of shared clonotypes between healthy human individuals. Genomic DNA of every subset was divided equally among multiple immunoSEQ plates. Method: immunoSEQ multiplex PCR; TCRdb's copy keeps in-frame clones and lacks some. The table shows about 450,000 clones, with 70% to 80% occurring only once. The sequence derives from a woman between 40 and 55 years old in good health. Some clones in this sample may be carry-over from other donors' samples. Sequenced input: PBMCs.

The CDR3 DNA follows: TGTGCCATGAACGGACTAGCGGATAATGAGCAGTTCTTC. Translated, it gives CAMNGLADNEQFF. The V call is TRBV10-3, the J call TRBJ2-1; 10 bases agree with TRBD2. The CDR3 runs 13 residues. Germline V lookup: CDR1 ENHRY, CDR2 SYGVKD. V shed 9 bases and J 7 bases; nucleotides not matched to a gene: 6.